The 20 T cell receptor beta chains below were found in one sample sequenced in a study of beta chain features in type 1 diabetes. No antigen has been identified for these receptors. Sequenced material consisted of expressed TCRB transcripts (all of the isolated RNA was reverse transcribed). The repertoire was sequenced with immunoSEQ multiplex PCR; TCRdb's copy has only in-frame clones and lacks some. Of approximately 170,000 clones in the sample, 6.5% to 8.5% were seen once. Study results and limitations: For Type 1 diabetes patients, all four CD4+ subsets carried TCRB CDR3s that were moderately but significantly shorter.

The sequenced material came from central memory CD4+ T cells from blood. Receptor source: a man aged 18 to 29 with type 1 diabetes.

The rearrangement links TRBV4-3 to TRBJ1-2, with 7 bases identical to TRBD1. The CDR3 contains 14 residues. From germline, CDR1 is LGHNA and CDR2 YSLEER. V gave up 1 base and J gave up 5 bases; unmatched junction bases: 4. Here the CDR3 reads CASSQVGQVYGYTF. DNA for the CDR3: TGCGCCAGCAGCCAAGTAGGACAGGTTTATGGCTACACCTTC.

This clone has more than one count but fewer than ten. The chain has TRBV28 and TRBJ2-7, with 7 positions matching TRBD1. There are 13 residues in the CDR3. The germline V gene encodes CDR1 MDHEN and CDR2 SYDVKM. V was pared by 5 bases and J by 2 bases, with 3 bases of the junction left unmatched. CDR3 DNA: TGTGCCAGCAGTGGACAGGCCCCCTACGAGCAGTACTTC. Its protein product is CASSGQAPYEQYF.

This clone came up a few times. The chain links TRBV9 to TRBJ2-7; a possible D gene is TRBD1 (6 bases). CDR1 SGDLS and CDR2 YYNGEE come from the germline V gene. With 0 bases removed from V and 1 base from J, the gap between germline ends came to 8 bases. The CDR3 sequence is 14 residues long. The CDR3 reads CASSVGDTSYEQYF. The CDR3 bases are TGTGCCAGCAGCGTAGGGGACACTTCCTACGAGCAGTACTTC.

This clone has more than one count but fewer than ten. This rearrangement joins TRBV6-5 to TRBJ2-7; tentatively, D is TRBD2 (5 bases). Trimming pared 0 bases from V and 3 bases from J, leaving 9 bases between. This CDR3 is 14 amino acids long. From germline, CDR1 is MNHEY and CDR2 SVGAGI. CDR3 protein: CASSYSFGDYEQYF. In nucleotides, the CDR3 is TGTGCCAGCAGTTACTCGTTCGGGGACTACGAGCAGTACTTC.

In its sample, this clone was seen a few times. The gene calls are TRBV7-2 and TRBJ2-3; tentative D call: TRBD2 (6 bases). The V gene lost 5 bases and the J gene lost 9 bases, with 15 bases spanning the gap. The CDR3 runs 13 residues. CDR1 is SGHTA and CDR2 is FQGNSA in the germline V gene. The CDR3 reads CASSSRRGGTQYF. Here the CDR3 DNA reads TGTGCCAGCAGCAGTCGGAGGGGTGGGACGCAGTATTTT.

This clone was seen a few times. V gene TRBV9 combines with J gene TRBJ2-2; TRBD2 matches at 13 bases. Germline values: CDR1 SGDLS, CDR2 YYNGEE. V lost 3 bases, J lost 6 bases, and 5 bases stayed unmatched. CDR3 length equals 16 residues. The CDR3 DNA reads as TGTGCCAGCAGCGGCGGACTAGCGGGGGTTCCCGGGGAGCTGTTTTTT. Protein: CASSGGLAGVPGELFF.

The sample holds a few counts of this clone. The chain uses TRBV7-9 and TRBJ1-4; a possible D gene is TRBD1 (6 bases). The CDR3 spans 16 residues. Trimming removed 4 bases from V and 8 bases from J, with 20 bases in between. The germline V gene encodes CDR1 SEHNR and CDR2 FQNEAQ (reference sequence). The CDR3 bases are TGTGCCAGCAGCTCGGGACCAGGGGATCTGATCGAAAAACTGTTTTTT. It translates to CASSSGPGDLIEKLFF.

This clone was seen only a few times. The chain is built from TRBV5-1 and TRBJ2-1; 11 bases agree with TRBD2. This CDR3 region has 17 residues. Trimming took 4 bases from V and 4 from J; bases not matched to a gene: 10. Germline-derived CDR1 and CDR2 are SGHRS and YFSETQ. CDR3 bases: TGCGCCAGCAGCCACAACGAACGGACTAGCGGGTACAATGAGCAGTTCTTC. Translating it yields CASSHNERTSGYNEQFF.

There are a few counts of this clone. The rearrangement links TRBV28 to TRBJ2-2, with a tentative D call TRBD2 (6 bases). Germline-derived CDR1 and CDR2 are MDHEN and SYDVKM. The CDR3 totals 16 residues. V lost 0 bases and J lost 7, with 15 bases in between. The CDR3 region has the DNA TGTGCCAGCAGTTTATGGGGAGGAGGGGACGACGGGGAGCTGTTTTTT. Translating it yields CASSLWGGGDDGELFF.

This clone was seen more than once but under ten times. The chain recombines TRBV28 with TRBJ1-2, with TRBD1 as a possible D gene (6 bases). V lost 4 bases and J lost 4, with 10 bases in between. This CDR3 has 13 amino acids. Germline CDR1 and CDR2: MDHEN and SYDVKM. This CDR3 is CASSSTGRYGYTF. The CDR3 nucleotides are TGTGCCAGCAGTTCGACAGGTCGCTATGGCTACACCTTC.

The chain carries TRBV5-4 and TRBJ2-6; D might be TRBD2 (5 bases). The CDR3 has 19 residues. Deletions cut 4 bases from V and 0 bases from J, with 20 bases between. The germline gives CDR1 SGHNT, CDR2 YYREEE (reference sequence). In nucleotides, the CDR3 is TGTGCCAGCAGCAGTCCTATGGGTACGGGGAGCTCTGGGGCCAACGTCCTGACTTTC. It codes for CASSSPMGTGSSGANVLTF.

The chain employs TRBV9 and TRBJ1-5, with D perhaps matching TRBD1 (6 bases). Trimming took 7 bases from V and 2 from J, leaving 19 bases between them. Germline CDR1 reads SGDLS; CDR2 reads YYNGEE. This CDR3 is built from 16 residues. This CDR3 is CASSPGALRGNQPQHF. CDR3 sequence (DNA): TGTGCCAGCTCGCCAGGGGCCCTGAGGGGCAATCAGCCCCAGCATTTT.

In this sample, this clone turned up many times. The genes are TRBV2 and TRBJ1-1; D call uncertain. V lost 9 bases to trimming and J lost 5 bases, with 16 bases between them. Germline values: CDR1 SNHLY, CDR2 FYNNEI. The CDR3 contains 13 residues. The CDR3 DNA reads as TGTGCCAGTCAATCGGCGGGGTGGACTGAAGCTTTCTTT. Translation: CASQSAGWTEAFF.

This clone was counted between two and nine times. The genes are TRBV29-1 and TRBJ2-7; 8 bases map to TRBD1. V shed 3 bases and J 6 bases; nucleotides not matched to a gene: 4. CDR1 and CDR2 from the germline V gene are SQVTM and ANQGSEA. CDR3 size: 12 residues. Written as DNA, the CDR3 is TGCAGCGTTGAGGACAGGGCCAGCGAGCAGTACTTC. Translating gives CSVEDRASEQYF.

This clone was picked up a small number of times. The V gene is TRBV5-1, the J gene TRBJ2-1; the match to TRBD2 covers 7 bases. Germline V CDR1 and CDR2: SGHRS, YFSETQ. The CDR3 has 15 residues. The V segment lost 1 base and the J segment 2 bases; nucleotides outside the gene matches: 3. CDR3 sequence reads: CASSLSLATYNEQFF. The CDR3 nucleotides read TGCGCCAGCAGCTTGTCACTAGCGACCTACAATGAGCAGTTCTTC.

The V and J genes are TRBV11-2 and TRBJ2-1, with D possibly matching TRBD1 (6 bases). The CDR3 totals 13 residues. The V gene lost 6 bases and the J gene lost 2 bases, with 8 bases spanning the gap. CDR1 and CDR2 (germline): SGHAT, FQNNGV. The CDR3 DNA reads TGTGCCAGCAGACGGGACACCTACAATGAGCAGTTCTTC. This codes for CASRRDTYNEQFF.

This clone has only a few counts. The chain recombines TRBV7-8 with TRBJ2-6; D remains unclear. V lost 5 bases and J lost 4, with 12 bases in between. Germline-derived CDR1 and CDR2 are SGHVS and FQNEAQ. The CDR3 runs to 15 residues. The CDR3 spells CASSRSWAGANVLTF. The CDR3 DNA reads TGTGCCAGCAGCCGTTCCTGGGCCGGGGCCAACGTCCTGACTTTC.

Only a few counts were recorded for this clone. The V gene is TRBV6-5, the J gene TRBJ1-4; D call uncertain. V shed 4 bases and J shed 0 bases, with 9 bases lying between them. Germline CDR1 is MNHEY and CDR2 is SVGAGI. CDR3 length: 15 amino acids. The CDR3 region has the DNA TGTGCCAGCAGTTCCTCCGGGACAACTAATGAAAAACTGTTTTTT. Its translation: CASSSSGTTNEKLFF.

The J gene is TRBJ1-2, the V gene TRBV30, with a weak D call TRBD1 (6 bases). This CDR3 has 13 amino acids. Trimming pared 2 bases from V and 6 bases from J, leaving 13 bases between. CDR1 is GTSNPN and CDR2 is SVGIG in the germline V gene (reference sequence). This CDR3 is CAWSSAGANGYTF. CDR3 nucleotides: TGTGCCTGGAGTTCGGCGGGGGCGAATGGCTACACCTTC. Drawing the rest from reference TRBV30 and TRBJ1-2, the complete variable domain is SQTIHQWPATLVQPVGSPLSLECTVEGTSNPNLYWYRQAAGRGLQLLFYSVGIGQISSEVPQNLSASRPQDRQFILSSKKLLLSDSGFYLCAWSSAGANGYTFGSGTRLTVV.

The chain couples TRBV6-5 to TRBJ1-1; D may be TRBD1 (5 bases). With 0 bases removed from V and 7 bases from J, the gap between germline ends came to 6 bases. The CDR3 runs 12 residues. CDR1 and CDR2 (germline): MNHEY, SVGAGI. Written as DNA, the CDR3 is TGTGCCAGCAGTTACTCAAGGGGTGAAGCTTTCTTT. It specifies CASSYSRGEAFF.